The 22 T cell receptor beta chains in this list originate from one sample, sequenced in a study of T cell responses to AZD1222 COVID-19 vaccine. The repertoire was sequenced with immunoSEQ multiplex PCR; TCRdb's copy has only in-frame clones and lacks some. The data contain 90,000 to 120,000 clones, about 90% of them singletons. This material consisted of peripheral blood, taken 28 days after the second AZD1222 dose. The receptors shown here come from an adult who received the AZD1222 COVID-19 vaccine.

The gene calls are TRBV5-6 and TRBJ2-7; 9 bases map to TRBD1. The CDR3 sequence is 15 residues long. CDR1 is SGHDT and CDR2 is YYEEEE in the germline V gene. V was pared by 4 bases and J by 5 bases, with 10 bases of the junction left unmatched. The CDR3 DNA sequence: TGTGCCAGCAGCCGTCGCCAGACAGGGGGAGACGAGCAGTACTTC. Protein: CASSRRQTGGDEQYF.

This chain joins TRBV9 and TRBJ2-7; 7 bases are a match to TRBD1. The CDR3 spans 16 residues. Germline values: CDR1 SGDLS, CDR2 YYNGEE. V lost 0 bases to trimming and J lost 4 bases; unmatched junction nucleotides: 10. Here the CDR3 DNA reads TGTGCCAGCAGCGTAGGGCCGGGGACAGATGGTTACGAGCAGTACTTC. The encoded protein is CASSVGPGTDGYEQYF. The variable domain in full, with the rest retrieved from reference TRBV9 and TRBJ2-7, is DSGVTQTPKHLITATGQRVTLRCSPRSGDLSVYWYQQSLDQGLQFLIQYYNGEERAKGNILERFSAQQFPDLHSELNLSSLELGDSALYFCASSVGPGTDGYEQYFGPGTRLTVT.

This clone has a single count. The rearrangement joins TRBV24-1 to TRBJ2-2, with 10 positions matching TRBD2. CDR1 is KGHDR and CDR2 is SFDVKD in the germline V gene. The CDR3 is made up of 18 amino acids. Trimming took 6 bases from V and 2 from J; bases not matched to a gene: 11. The CDR3 region has the DNA TGTGCCACCAGTCAGCAGACTAGCGGGCCCATCAACACCGGGGAGCTGTTTTTT. Translated: CATSQQTSGPINTGELFF.

The chain uses TRBV12-5 and TRBJ1-2; 8 bases align to TRBD1. The CDR3 has 17 amino acids. The germline V gene encodes CDR1 LGHNT and CDR2 FRNRAP. V shed 2 bases and J 1 base; nucleotides not matched to a gene: 9. The CDR3 protein is CASGLSRTGNVNYGYTF. CDR3 bases: TGTGCTAGTGGTTTGTCCCGGACAGGGAATGTTAACTATGGCTACACCTTC.

The V gene is TRBV5-1, the J gene TRBJ1-1, with 7 bases that match TRBD1. The V and J ends lost 0 bases and 2 bases, in that order; junction bases with no gene match: 1. This CDR3 has 14 residues. Germline V lookup: CDR1 SGHRS, CDR2 YFSETQ. CDR3 DNA sequence: TGCGCCAGCAGCTTGGGGGACAGCAACACTGAAGCTTTCTTT. It specifies CASSLGDSNTEAFF.

This chain joins TRBV9 and TRBJ2-3, with D tentatively TRBD1 (6 bases). V was trimmed by 3 bases and J by 0 bases, leaving 14 bases between them. The length of the CDR3 is 16 residues. Germline CDR1 is SGDLS and CDR2 is YYNGEE. The DNA for the CDR3 is TGTGCCAGCAGCGCGAGTGGACAGTATAGCACAGATACGCAGTATTTT. Amino acid sequence: CASSASGQYSTDTQYF.

V gene TRBV7-2 combines with J gene TRBJ1-5; 7 nucleotides align to TRBD1. The CDR3 loop spans 14 amino acids. The germline V gene encodes CDR1 SGHTA and CDR2 FQGNSA. V shed 5 bases, J shed 3 bases, and the junction held 4 bases outside the gene matches. Here the CDR3 DNA reads TGTGCCAGCAGCGAGGGGACAGTCAATCAGCCCCAGCATTTT. This codes for CASSEGTVNQPQHF.

The rearrangement joins TRBV5-6 to TRBJ2-1; D remains unclear. CDR3 length: 16 amino acids. V was shortened by 0 bases and J by 1 base, with 11 bases between the two germline ends. Germline CDR1 and CDR2: SGHDT and YYEEEE. The CDR3 region is CASSLAGGGSYNEQFF. The CDR3 coding sequence is TGTGCCAGCAGCTTGGCCGGTGGCGGTTCCTACAATGAGCAGTTCTTC.

The chain links TRBV2 to TRBJ1-1, with TRBD1 matching 7 bases. The trim removed 2 bases at V and 4 bases at J, leaving 4 bases unmatched. The CDR3 is 14 amino acids. Germline CDR1 and CDR2: SNHLY and FYNNEI. The DNA for the CDR3 is TGTGCCAGCAGTGAAAAGACAGGGACCACTGAAGCTTTCTTT. Translation: CASSEKTGTTEAFF.

The chain employs TRBV6-5 and TRBJ2-7, with D perhaps TRBD1 (5 bases). This CDR3 is 14 amino acids long. Trimming left V 4 bases short and J 1 base short, with 11 bases between. The V gene's germline CDR1 is MNHEY and CDR2 SVGAGI. The chain's CDR3 is CASSSDSISYEQYF. The CDR3 DNA is TGTGCCAGCAGTTCTGACAGCATATCCTACGAGCAGTACTTC.

The J gene is TRBJ1-1, the V gene TRBV10-3, with D unresolved. Trimming cost V 7 bases and J 2 bases, with 20 bases left between them. The CDR3 extends over 16 amino acids. Germline V gene data show CDR1 as ENHRY and CDR2 as SYGVKD. CDR3 sequence reads: CAITDLGPMENTEAFF. The CDR3 DNA follows: TGTGCCATCACCGACCTCGGACCAATGGAAAACACTGAAGCTTTCTTT.

The chain recombines TRBV5-5 with TRBJ1-3, with 7 bases lining up with TRBD1. V shed 4 bases, J shed 4 bases, and the junction held 5 bases outside the gene matches. The CDR3 runs to 14 residues. Germline V lookup: CDR1 SGHKS, CDR2 YYEKEE (reference sequence). CDR3 in amino acids: CASSNRGEGNTIYF. Written as DNA, the CDR3 is TGTGCCAGCAGCAACAGGGGAGAGGGAAACACCATATATTTT.

This chain joins TRBV7-2 and TRBJ1-1; 9 bases fit TRBD1. The junction had 4 bases not matched to a gene; V was cut back by 5 bases and J by 0 bases. The CDR3 is 15 residues long. Germline V gene sequence: CDR1 SGHTA, CDR2 FQGNSA. The CDR3 nucleotides read TGTGCCAGCAGCATCTACAGGGGGCTGAACACTGAAGCTTTCTTT. This encodes CASSIYRGLNTEAFF.

CDR3 residues: CASSFRGGVADTQYF. The DNA for the CDR3 is TGTGCCAGCAGCTTCCGGGGGGGCGTGGCAGATACGCAGTATTTT. The chain uses TRBV7-6 and TRBJ2-3; the match to TRBD2 covers 8 bases. V dropped 3 bases and J dropped 4; count of bases not matched to a gene: 6. The CDR3 loop spans 15 amino acids. In germline, CDR1 is SGHVS, CDR2 FNYEAQ.

J is TRBJ2-3 and V is TRBV12-5, with a weak D call TRBD2 (6 bases). There are 14 residues in the CDR3. V shed 5 bases and J shed 2 bases, with 11 bases lying between them. Germline V gene data show CDR1 as LGHNT and CDR2 as FRNRAP. The CDR3 region is CASGPRTNTDTQYF. The CDR3 DNA reads as TGTGCTAGTGGTCCCCGGACTAACACAGATACGCAGTATTTT.

The V and J genes are TRBV30 and TRBJ2-3; no reliable D call. V lost 0 bases and J lost 1, with 5 bases in between. CDR1 and CDR2 (germline): GTSNPN, SVGIG (reference sequence). The CDR3 runs 13 residues. The CDR3 is CAWSVGGTDTQYF. The CDR3 DNA is TGTGCCTGGAGTGTCGGAGGCACAGATACGCAGTATTTT.

V is TRBV18 and J is TRBJ2-3; perhaps TRBD2 as D (6 bases). The CDR3 sequence is 17 residues long. In germline, CDR1 is KGHSH, CDR2 LQKENI. V was pared by 1 base and J by 0 bases, with 14 bases between. DNA for the CDR3: TGTGCCAGCTCACCACTTCCTAGCGTCACCAGCACAGATACGCAGTATTTT. Amino acid sequence: CASSPLPSVTSTDTQYF.

The table lists this clone with a few counts. The genes are TRBV14 and TRBJ1-6, with D possibly TRBD1 on 6 matching bases. V was pared by 3 bases and J by 9 bases, with 15 bases between. CDR3 size: 15 residues. Germline values: CDR1 SGHDN, CDR2 FVKESK. Here the CDR3 reads CASSQIDGGRSPLHF. As DNA, the CDR3 is TGTGCCAGCAGCCAGATTGATGGGGGCCGTTCACCCCTCCACTTT.

CDR3 sequence: CASSYSSRGQPQHF. Here the CDR3 DNA reads TGTGCCAGCAGTTACTCGTCCAGGGGACAGCCCCAGCATTTT. This sequence joins TRBV6-2 or TRBV6-3 and TRBJ1-5; D may be TRBD1 (6 bases). The CDR3 runs 14 residues. The germline V gene encodes CDR1 MNHEY and CDR2 SVGEGT. The V and J ends lost 0 bases and 7 bases respectively, with 10 bases between them.

The CDR3 protein is CASSQSGGRTYEQYF. In DNA, the CDR3 is TGTGCCAGCAGCCAGTCAGGGGGGAGGACCTACGAGCAGTACTTC. V gene TRBV7-2 combines with J gene TRBJ2-7; possible D gene TRBD1, 7 bases. The V gene lost 5 bases and the J gene lost 2 bases, with 16 bases spanning the gap. Germline V lookup: CDR1 SGHTA, CDR2 FQGNSA. CDR3 length equals 15 residues.

The chain uses TRBV30 and TRBJ1-1, with 8 bases identical to TRBD1. With V trimmed by 0 bases and J by 5 bases, 11 bases remained unmatched. CDR3 size: 16 residues. Germline-derived CDR1 and CDR2 are GTSNPN and SVGIG (reference sequence). CDR3: CAWSVRQGARRTEAFF. As DNA, the CDR3 is TGTGCCTGGAGTGTACGGCAGGGGGCGCGTCGGACTGAAGCTTTCTTT.

The J gene is TRBJ1-3, the V gene TRBV5-5, with D uncertain. Germline CDR1 SGHKS, CDR2 YYEKEE (reference sequence). V was pared by 4 bases and J by 2 bases, with 19 bases between. CDR3 length: 17 residues. CDR3 loop: CASSLQAARVTGNTIYF. CDR3 bases: TGTGCCAGCAGCCTCCAGGCGGCAAGGGTGACTGGAAACACCATATATTTT.